This is a list of T cell receptor beta chains from one sample in a study of shared clonotypes between healthy human individuals. Profiled with immunoSEQ multiplex PCR; TCRdb holds only in-frame clones, not every one. Among approximately 100,000 clones listed, roughly two thirds were seen once. Input material: memory CD8+ T cells sorted from blood. Receptor source: a young man in good health. Both conserved end residues are part of each CDR3. Each record gives: V gene, J gene, D gene, clone size, CDR3 protein, CDR3 DNA. The D gene is left open where the match is weak. Clone size is shown for a subset of rows, as once, few, many or a class of expanded clone.

TRBV6-1,TRBJ2-2,NA,few,CASSGGDPGELFF,TGTGCCAGCAGTGGAGGCGACCCCGGGGAGCTGTTTTTT
TRBV25-1,TRBJ2-7,NA,NA,CASSGFTGYEQYF,TGTGCCAGCAGTGGGTTTACGGGCTACGAGCAGTACTTC
TRBV15,TRBJ2-1,TRBD2,once,CATSKRENSYNEQFF,TGTGCCACCAGCAAGCGGGAGAACTCCTACAATGAGCAGTTCTTC
TRBV25-1,TRBJ2-2,NA,NA,CASSDAAGLIANTGELFF,TGTGCCAGCAGTGATGCAGCAGGGTTAATCGCGAACACCGGGGAGCTGTTTTTT
TRBV19,TRBJ2-1,NA,NA,CASSPNYNEQFF,TGTGCCAGTAGTCCCAACTACAATGAGCAGTTCTTC
TRBV9,TRBJ2-1,NA,few,CASSDQTGDNEQFF,TGTGCCAGCAGCGACCAGACTGGTGACAATGAGCAGTTCTTC
TRBV7-8,TRBJ2-6,NA,NA,CASSLGPSGANVLTF,TGTGCCAGCAGCTTAGGGCCCTCTGGGGCCAACGTCCTGACTTTC
TRBV30,TRBJ2-7,NA,NA,CACPKQGGFSYEQYF,TGTGCCTGCCCAAAGCAGGGAGGCTTCTCCTACGAGCAGTACTTC
TRBV6-5,TRBJ1-2,TRBD1,NA,CASSRGQGLNYGYTF,TGTGCCAGCAGTCGGGGACAGGGACTTAACTATGGCTACACCTTC
TRBV5-4,TRBJ2-3,TRBD2,few,CASSFGLAGASDTQYF,TGTGCCAGCAGCTTCGGACTAGCGGGCGCATCAGATACGCAGTATTTT
TRBV6-4,TRBJ2-2,NA,many,CASSTNSGDTGELFF,TGTGCCAGCAGTACTAACTCGGGGGATACCGGGGAGCTGTTTTTT
TRBV11-3,TRBJ2-1,NA,NA,CASSRGGNEQFF,TGTGCCAGCAGCAGGGGGGGCAATGAGCAGTTCTTC
TRBV11-2,TRBJ2-7,TRBD1,NA,CASSFGTGSYEQYF,TGTGCCAGCAGCTTCGGGACAGGGTCCTACGAGCAGTACTTC
TRBV4-3,TRBJ2-7,TRBD1,NA,CASSLGTGLSYEQYF,TGCGCCAGCAGCCTCGGGACAGGGTTATCGTACGAGCAGTACTTC
TRBV7-9,TRBJ2-2,NA,NA,CASSPSGELFF,TGTGCCAGCAGTCCCTCCGGGGAGCTGTTTTTT
TRBV25-1,TRBJ2-3,NA,NA,CASSESSVTNTQYF,TGTGCCAGCAGTGAATCTTCTGTTACCAATACGCAGTATTTT
TRBV7-9,TRBJ2-2,NA,NA,CASSLARTQSAGELFF,TGTGCCAGCAGCTTAGCCCGGACCCAGAGTGCCGGGGAGCTGTTTTTT
TRBV13,TRBJ2-7,NA,NA,CASSSGSYEQYF,TGTGCCAGCAGCTCGGGATCCTACGAGCAGTACTTC
TRBV6-6,TRBJ2-7,TRBD1,NA,CASSSLGQFDYEQYF,TGTGCCAGCAGTTCCCTGGGACAGTTCGACTACGAGCAGTACTTC
TRBV6-6,TRBJ2-4,TRBD1,NA,CASSPRDRDLKNIQYF,TGTGCCAGCAGTCCCCGGGACAGAGATTTAAAAAACATTCAGTACTTC
TRBV13,TRBJ1-1,NA,NA,CASSFRGWYTEAFF,TGTGCCAGCAGCTTCAGGGGTTGGTACACTGAAGCTTTCTTT
TRBV7-9,TRBJ2-1,TRBD2,NA,CASSPTSNLYNEQFF,TGTGCCAGCAGCCCGACTAGCAACCTCTACAATGAGCAGTTCTTC
TRBV6-1,TRBJ2-5,NA,NA,CASRRGDSQETQYF,TGTGCCAGCAGAAGAGGAGACAGTCAAGAGACCCAGTACTTC
TRBV7-6,TRBJ2-3,NA,NA,CASSRILDTQYF,TGTGCCAGCAGTCGTATTCTAGATACGCAGTATTTT
TRBV7-2,TRBJ2-2,NA,NA,CASSLSGLDTGELFF,TGTGCCAGCAGCTTATCAGGGTTGGACACCGGGGAGCTGTTTTTT
TRBV11-2,TRBJ2-6,TRBD2,few,CASTGGAGANVLTF,TGTGCCAGCACTGGGGGGGCTGGGGCCAACGTCCTGACTTTC
TRBV19,TRBJ2-1,NA,NA,CASSPGTSRPQYNEQFF,TGTGCCAGTAGTCCGGGGACTTCCCGTCCCCAATACAATGAGCAGTTCTTC
TRBV15,TRBJ2-7,NA,NA,CATSRDLSYEQYF,TGTGCCACCAGCAGAGACCTCAGCTACGAGCAGTACTTC
TRBV7-2,TRBJ2-3,TRBD2,NA,CASSLWSTSGSTDTQYF,TGTGCCAGCAGCTTGTGGTCGACTAGCGGGAGCACAGATACGCAGTATTTT
TRBV29-1,TRBJ2-1,NA,NA,CSVDLVYYNEQFF,TGCAGCGTTGATCTGGTTTATTACAATGAGCAGTTCTTC
TRBV6-4,TRBJ2-3,NA,few,CASSAGEDTQYF,TGTGCCAGCAGTGCGGGAGAAGATACGCAGTATTTT